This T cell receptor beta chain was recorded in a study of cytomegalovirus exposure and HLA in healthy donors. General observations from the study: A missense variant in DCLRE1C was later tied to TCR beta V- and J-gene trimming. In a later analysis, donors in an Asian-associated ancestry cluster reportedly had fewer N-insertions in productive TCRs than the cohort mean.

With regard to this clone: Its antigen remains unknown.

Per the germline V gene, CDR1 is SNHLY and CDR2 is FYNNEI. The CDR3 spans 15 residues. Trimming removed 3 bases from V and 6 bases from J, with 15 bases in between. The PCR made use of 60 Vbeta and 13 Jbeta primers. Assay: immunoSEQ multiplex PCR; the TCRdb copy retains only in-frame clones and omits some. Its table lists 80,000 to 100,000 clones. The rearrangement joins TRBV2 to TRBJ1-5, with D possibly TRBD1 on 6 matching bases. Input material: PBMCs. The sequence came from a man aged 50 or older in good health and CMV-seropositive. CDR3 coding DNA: TGTGCCAGCAGTGAGGTTAAGGGGGTCGGTCAGCCCCAGCATTTT. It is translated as CASSEVKGVGQPQHF.